This TCR beta chain came from a study of CD8+ T cells in alopecia areata. General study findings and limits: Higher clonality was seen in lesional scalp than in normal scalp, especially in alopecia totalis/universalis.

This clone has a handful of counts. No antigen is known for it. It was cDNA, reverse transcribed from extracted RNA, that served as the sequencing template. TCRdb's copy holds only in-frame clones and misses some; the assay was immunoSEQ multiplex PCR. The table shows 80,000 to 100,000 clones, with 41% occurring only once. The V end was cut by 4 bases, the J end by 2 bases, with 9 bases between. This CDR3 region has 14 residues. Germline V gives CDR1 MDHEN, CDR2 SYDVKM. Sequencing used CD4+ T cells sorted from blood. V is TRBV28 and J is TRBJ2-1; possibly TRBD2 for D (5 bases). The receptor's source is a human donor with alopecia areata. The CDR3 DNA reads as TGTGCCAGCAGTTCTCCCGGGACCTACAATGAGCAGTTCTTC. It translates to CASSSPGTYNEQFF.